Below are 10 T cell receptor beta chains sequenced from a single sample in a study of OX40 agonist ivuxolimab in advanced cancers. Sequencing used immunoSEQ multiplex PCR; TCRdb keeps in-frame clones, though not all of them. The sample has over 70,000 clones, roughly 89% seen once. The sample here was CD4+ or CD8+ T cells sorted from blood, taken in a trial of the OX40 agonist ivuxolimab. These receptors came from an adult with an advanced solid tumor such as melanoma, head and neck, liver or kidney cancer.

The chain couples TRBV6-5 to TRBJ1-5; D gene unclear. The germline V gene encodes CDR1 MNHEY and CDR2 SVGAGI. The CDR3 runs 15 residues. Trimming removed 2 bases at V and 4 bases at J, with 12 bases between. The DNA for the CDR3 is TGTGCCAGCAGTTACGGAACGGGTGGTAATCAGCCCCAGCATTTT. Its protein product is CASSYGTGGNQPQHF.

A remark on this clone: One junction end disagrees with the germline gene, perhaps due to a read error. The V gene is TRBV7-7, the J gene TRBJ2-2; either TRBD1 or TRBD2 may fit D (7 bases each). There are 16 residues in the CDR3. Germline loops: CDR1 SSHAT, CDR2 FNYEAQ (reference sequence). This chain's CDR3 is CASIPSGGANTGELFF. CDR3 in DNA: TGTGCTAGCATCCCATCAGGGGGGGCGAACACCGGGGAGCTGTTTTTT.

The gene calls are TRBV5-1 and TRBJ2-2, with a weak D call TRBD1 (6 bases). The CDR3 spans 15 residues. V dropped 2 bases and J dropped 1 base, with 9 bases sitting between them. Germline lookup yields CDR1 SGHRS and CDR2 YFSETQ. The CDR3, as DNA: TGCGCCAGCAGCTTCACGACAGGGAACACCGGGGAGCTGTTTTTT. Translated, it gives CASSFTTGNTGELFF.

The CDR3 loop is CASSRTPGLAYQQYF. The CDR3 region has the DNA TGTGCCAGCAGCCGAACCCCGGGACTAGCGTATCAGCAGTACTTC. The chain combines TRBV6-5 with TRBJ2-7; 10 nucleotides match TRBD2. The CDR3 sequence is 15 residues long. Germline CDR1 MNHEY, CDR2 SVGAGI. The V and J ends lost 6 bases and 8 bases, in that order; junction bases with no gene match: 13.

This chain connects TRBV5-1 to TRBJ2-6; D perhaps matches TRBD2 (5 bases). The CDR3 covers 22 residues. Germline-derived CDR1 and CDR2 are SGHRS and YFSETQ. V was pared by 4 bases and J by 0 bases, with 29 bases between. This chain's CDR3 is CASSPRLLSASGSTSGANVLTF. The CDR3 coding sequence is TGCGCCAGCAGCCCCCGACTTCTATCGGCCAGCGGTTCTACCTCTGGGGCCAACGTCCTGACTTTC.

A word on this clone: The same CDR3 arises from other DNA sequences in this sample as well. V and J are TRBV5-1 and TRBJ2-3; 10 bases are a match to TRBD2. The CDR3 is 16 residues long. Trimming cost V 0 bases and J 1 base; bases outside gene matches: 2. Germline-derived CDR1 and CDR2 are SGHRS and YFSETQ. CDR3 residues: CASSLGGLAGTDTQYF. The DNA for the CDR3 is TGCGCCAGCAGCTTGGGCGGACTAGCGGGCACAGATACGCAGTATTTT.

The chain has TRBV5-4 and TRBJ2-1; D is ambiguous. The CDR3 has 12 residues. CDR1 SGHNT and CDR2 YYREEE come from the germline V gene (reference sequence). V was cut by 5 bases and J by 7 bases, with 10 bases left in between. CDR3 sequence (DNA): TGTGCCAGCAGTACCAACTGGAATGAGCAGTTCTTC. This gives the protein CASSTNWNEQFF. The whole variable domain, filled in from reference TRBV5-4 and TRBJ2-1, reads ETGVTQSPTHLIKTRGQQVTLRCSSQSGHNTVSWYQQALGQGPQFIFQYYREEENGRGNFPPRFSGLQFPNYSSELNVNALELDDSALYLCASSTNWNEQFFGPGTRLTVL.

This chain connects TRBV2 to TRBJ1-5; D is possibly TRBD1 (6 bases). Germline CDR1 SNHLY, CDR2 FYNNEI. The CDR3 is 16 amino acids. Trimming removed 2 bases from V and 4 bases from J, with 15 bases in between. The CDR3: CASSEMRTVSNQPQHF. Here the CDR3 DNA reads TGTGCCAGCAGTGAAATGAGGACAGTAAGTAATCAGCCCCAGCATTTT.

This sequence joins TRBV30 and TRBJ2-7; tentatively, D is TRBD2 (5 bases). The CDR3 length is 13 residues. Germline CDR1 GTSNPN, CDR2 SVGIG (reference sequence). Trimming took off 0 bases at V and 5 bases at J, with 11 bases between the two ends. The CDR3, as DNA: TGTGCCTGGAGTGTACGTGGGAGAGACGAGCAGTACTTC. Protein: CAWSVRGRDEQYF.

CDR3 bases: TGTGCCAGCTCACCATTCGGACCCCCCTACGAGCAGTACTTC. Amino acids: CASSPFGPPYEQYF. This chain joins TRBV18 and TRBJ2-7; D is unresolved. Looked up from germline, CDR1 is KGHSH and CDR2 is LQKENI. CDR3 length equals 14 residues. The V end was cut by 2 bases, the J end by 2 bases, with 10 bases between.